The entry that follows covers one TCR beta chain sequence. The sample belongs to a study of blood T cell repertoires in COVID-19. Study-wide background: T cells, B-cell-depleted T cells, or PBMCs provided the cDNA or gDNA that served as material.

Authors' analysis steps: Reference gene primers were amplified, and this amplification served to estimate nucleated cell counts. Generated by immunoSEQ multiplex PCR, the TCRdb table keeps only in-frame clones and is missing some. V and J calls and clone size are copied from that table; D and trimming were computed from the DNA. The sample shows roughly 81,000 clones, roughly four fifths of them seen only once. The source is a man between 60 and 75 years old with acute or convalescent COVID-19. Input material: peripheral blood.

The CDR3 protein is CASSGPLAGPKNSPLHF. CDR3 coding DNA: TGTGCCAGCAGCGGACCGCTTGCGGGACCCAAAAATTCACCCCTCCACTTT. J is TRBJ1-6 and V is TRBV2; D may be TRBD1 (5 bases). The CDR3 is 17 amino acids. The germline V gene has CDR1 SNHLY and CDR2 FYNNEI. V lost 6 bases to trimming and J lost 7 bases, with 22 bases between them.